This T cell receptor (beta chain) was profiled in a study of T cells after posttransplantation cyclophosphamide. On the day of bone marrow donation, the related graft donor provided peripheral blood. The naive gate required viable CD3+CD4+ or CD3+CD8+ cells with CCR7+CD45RA+CD45RO-CD95-CD27+CD28+ phenotype. The study, taken as a whole, reports: Recipient CMV seropositivity and CMV reactivation strongly tracked TRB clonality. Donor CD8+ memory clones often dominated recipient blood repertoires at later times.

About this clone: The antigen remains undetermined.

Some clones are missing from TCRdb's copy, which holds only in-frame ones; the method was immunoSEQ multiplex PCR. The data show approximately 1,400 clones, with less than 98% seen just once and more than 1.5% held by the top ten. Germline lookup yields CDR1 LGHNA and CDR2 YSLEER. Trimming stripped 1 base from V and 0 bases from J, with 10 bases between. The CDR3 totals 16 residues. This clonotype was sampled from a woman aged 55-69 years in good health, CMV-negative, and a related stem cell transplant donor. J is TRBJ2-1 and V is TRBV4-3; no reliable D call. Sequencing was carried out using naive CD8+ T cells sorted from PBMCs. The CDR3 coding sequence is TGCGCCAGCAGCCAAGGGGCAGATTACTCCTACAATGAGCAGTTCTTC. Its translation: CASSQGADYSYNEQFF.